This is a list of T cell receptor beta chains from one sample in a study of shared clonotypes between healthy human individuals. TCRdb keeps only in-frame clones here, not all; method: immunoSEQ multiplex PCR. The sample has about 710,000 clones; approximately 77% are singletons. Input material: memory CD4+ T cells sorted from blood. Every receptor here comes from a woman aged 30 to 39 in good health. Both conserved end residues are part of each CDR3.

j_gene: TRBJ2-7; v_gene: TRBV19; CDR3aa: CASSTGLSYEQYF
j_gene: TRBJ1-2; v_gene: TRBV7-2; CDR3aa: CASSLGQDSYGYTF
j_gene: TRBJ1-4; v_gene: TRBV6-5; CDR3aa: CASRATNEKLFF
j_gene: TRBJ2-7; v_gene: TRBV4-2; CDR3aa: CASSPGTSGSYEQYF
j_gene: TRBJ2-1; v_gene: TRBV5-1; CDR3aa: CASSPTLDNYNEQFF
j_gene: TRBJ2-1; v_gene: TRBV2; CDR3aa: CASMQSSRSYNEQFF
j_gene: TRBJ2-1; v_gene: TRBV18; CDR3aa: CASSLQGDGEQFF
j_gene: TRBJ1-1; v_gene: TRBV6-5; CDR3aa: CASIPQDRGTEAFF
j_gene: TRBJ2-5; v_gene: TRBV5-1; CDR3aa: CASSSPGLAGKIETQYF
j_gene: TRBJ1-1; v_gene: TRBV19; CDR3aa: CASSIFPVGTEAFF
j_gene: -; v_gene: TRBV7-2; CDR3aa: CASSYQDSGAYEQYF
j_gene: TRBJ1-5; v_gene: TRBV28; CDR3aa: CASSSPGAGGVNQPQHF
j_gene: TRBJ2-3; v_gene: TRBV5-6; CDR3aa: CASSLIGGRSTDTQYF
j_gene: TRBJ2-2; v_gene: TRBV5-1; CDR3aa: CASSVPDGSRDTGELFF
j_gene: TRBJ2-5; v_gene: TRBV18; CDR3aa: CASSPRGGETQYF
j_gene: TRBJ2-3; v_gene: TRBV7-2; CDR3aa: CASSQGSSTDTQYF
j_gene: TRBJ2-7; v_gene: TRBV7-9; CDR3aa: CASSLVVKGQGGVEQYF
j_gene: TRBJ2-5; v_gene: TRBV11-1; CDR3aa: CASSYNRAETQYF
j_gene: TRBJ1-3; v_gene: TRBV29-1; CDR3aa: CSVVTGSGNTIYF
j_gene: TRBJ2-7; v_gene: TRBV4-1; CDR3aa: CASSQIGQGAPEQYF
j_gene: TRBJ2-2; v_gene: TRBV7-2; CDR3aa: CASSASGGVTGELFF
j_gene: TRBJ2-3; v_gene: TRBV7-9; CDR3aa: CASRPLAGVTDTQYF
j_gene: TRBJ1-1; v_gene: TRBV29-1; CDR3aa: CSVERGRAGTEAFF
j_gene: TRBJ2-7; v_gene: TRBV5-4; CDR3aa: CASSIDSSSYEQYF
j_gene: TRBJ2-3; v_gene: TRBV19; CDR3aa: CASRATDTQYF
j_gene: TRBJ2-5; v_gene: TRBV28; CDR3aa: CASSWTETQYF
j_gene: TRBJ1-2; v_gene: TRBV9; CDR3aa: CASSVDTTTSGYTF
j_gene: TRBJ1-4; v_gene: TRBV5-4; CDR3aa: CASSQRTGPNEKLFF
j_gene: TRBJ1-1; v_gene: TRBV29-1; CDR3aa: CSGQDSNTEAFF
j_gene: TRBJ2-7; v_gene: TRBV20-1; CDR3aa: CSAADPYEQYF
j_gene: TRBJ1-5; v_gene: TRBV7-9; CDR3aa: CASSLSDTDQPQHF
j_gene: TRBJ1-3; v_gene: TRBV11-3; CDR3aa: CASSLLTGGSSGNTIYF
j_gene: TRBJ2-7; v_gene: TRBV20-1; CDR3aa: CSASQGGEQYF
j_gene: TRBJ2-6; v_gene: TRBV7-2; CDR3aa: CASSLGGAAGANVLTF
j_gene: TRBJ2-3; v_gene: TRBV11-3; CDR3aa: CASSGARQAQTDTQYF
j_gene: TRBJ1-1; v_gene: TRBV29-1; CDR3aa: CSVFPLNTEAFF
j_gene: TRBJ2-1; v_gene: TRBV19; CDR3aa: CASSIQGLVDEQFF
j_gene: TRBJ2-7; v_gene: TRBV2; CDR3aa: CASSEEGTGNDEQYF
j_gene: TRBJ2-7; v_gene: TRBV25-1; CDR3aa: CASSPYTYEQYF
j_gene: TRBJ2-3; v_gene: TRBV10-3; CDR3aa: CAISSTSGRGNTQYF
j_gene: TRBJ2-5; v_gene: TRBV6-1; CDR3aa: CASSEKRLAGGNQETQYF
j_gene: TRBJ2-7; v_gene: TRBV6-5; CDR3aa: CASSPSGSLYEQYF
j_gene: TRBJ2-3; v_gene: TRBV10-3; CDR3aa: CAISEGQGVTDTQYF
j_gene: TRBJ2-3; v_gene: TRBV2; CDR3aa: CASSAQGPTDTQYF
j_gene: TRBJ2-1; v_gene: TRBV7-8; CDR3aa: CASSPHRASGRGSSYNEQFF
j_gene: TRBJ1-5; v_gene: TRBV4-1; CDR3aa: CASSQLTGRTPQHF
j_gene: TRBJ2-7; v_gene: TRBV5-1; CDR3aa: CASSLVVGGKGEQYF
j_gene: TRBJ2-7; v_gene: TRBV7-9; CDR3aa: CASSSGGFSYEQYF
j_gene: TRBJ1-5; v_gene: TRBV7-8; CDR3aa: CASSSLTGNRGQPQHF
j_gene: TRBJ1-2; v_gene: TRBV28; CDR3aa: CASSFAGRGRGRYGYTF
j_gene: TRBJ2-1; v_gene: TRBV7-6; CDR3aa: CASNPSGRFRWNEQFF
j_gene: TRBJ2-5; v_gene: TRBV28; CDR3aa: CASSFSGILQETQYF
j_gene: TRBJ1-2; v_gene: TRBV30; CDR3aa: CAWTQQGVGNYGYTF
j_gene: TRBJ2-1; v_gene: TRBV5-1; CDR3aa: CASSLDRVDDEQFF
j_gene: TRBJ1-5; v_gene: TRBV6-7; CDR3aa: CASSPGAGGEVNQPQHF
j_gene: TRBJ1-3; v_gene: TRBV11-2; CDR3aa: CASSWGRGSTGNTIYF
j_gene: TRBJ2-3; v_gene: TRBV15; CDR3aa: CATSRDWDRGTDTQYF
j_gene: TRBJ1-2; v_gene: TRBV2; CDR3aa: CASSSGQVGGYTF
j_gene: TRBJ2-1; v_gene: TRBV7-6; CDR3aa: CASNLGPAGGPIGEQFF
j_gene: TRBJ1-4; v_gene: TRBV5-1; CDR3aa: CASSLRVSGARATNEKLFF